These T cell receptor beta chains were read from a single sample in a study of T cell responses to AZD1222 COVID-19 vaccine. TCRdb's copy holds only in-frame clones and misses some; the assay was immunoSEQ multiplex PCR. Altogether approximately 90,000 clones are present, more than 90% being singletons, with the ten largest covering 3%. The material was peripheral blood, obtained on day 0 of AZD1222 vaccination. The receptors shown here come from an adult in good health. Both conserved end residues are part of each CDR3. A D gene is named only where the DNA matches it firmly. Clone size, where shown, is once, few, many, or a class for clones that have expanded.

J gene: TRBJ1-6
clone size: .
D gene: TRBD1
V gene: TRBV5-4
CDR3 DNA: TGTGCCAGCAGCGCCTTGGACAGGGTGACTCTTGAATCACCCCTCCACTTT
CDR3 protein: CASSALDRVTLESPLHF

J gene: TRBJ2-2
clone size: .
D gene: .
V gene: TRBV19
CDR3 DNA: TGTGCCAGTAGTATAGAAGGGGACGGATACGGGGAGCTGTTTTTT
CDR3 protein: CASSIEGDGYGELFF

J gene: TRBJ2-1
clone size: .
D gene: TRBD2
V gene: TRBV7-8
CDR3 DNA: TGTGCCAGCAGCTCCGGAATACTAGCGGGGGGATCTTCAGAGCAGTTCTTC
CDR3 protein: CASSSGILAGGSSEQFF

J gene: TRBJ2-4
clone size: once
D gene: .
V gene: TRBV5-1
CDR3 DNA: TGCGCCAGCAGCTTGGAAACAAGCATTCAGTACTTC
CDR3 protein: CASSLETSIQYF

J gene: TRBJ2-1
clone size: .
D gene: TRBD2
V gene: TRBV7-9
CDR3 DNA: TGTGCCAGCAGGCCCCGCGGCGGGGGTGAGCAGTTCTTC
CDR3 protein: CASRPRGGGEQFF

J gene: TRBJ2-1
clone size: .
D gene: .
V gene: TRBV30
CDR3 DNA: TGTGCCTGGAGTGTATTGTACAATGAGCAGTTCTTC
CDR3 protein: CAWSVLYNEQFF

J gene: TRBJ2-7
clone size: .
D gene: .
V gene: TRBV3-1/TRBV3-2
CDR3 DNA: TGTGCCAGCAGCCAAGAGGCGTACGAGCAGTACTTC
CDR3 protein: CASSQEAYEQYF

J gene: TRBJ2-1
clone size: .
D gene: TRBD2
V gene: TRBV28
CDR3 DNA: TGTGCCAGCAGCTCTCCGTCAGCGGGAGGGGCCTACAATGAGCAGTTCTTC
CDR3 protein: CASSSPSAGGAYNEQFF

J gene: TRBJ2-2
clone size: .
D gene: TRBD1
V gene: TRBV27
CDR3 DNA: TGTGCCAGCACCGAACAGGGGGCGGCCGGGGAGCTGTTTTTT
CDR3 protein: CASTEQGAAGELFF

J gene: TRBJ2-1
clone size: .
D gene: TRBD2
V gene: TRBV24-1
CDR3 DNA: TGTGCCACCGGGACTAACAATGAGCAGTTCTTC
CDR3 protein: CATGTNNEQFF

J gene: TRBJ2-7
clone size: once
D gene: TRBD2
V gene: TRBV6-5
CDR3 DNA: TGTGCCAGCAGTTACCAGGTAGCGGGGCCCTACGAGCAGTACTTC
CDR3 protein: CASSYQVAGPYEQYF

J gene: TRBJ2-1
clone size: .
D gene: TRBD2
V gene: TRBV5-4
CDR3 DNA: TGTGCCAGCCTTCCCAGCGGGAGGGCCGGTGAGCAGTTCTTC
CDR3 protein: CASLPSGRAGEQFF

J gene: TRBJ2-1
clone size: .
D gene: .
V gene: TRBV12-3/TRBV12-4
CDR3 DNA: TGTGCCAGCAGTCCCGAGCGGGAGCAGTTCTTC
CDR3 protein: CASSPEREQFF

J gene: TRBJ1-1
clone size: .
D gene: .
V gene: TRBV25-1
CDR3 DNA: TGTGCCAGCACTGGGTACACTGAAGCTTTCTTT
CDR3 protein: CASTGYTEAFF

J gene: TRBJ1-1
clone size: .
D gene: TRBD1
V gene: TRBV9
CDR3 DNA: TGTGCCAGCAGCGTAGGCTTAGGGGGCCCCACTGAAGCTTTCTTT
CDR3 protein: CASSVGLGGPTEAFF

J gene: TRBJ1-6
clone size: .
D gene: .
V gene: TRBV6-5
CDR3 DNA: TGTGCCAGCGCTACCGTGGAAACGGGATCACCCCTCCACTTT
CDR3 protein: CASATVETGSPLHF

J gene: TRBJ1-1
clone size: few
D gene: .
V gene: TRBV5-4
CDR3 DNA: TGTGCCAGCAGCTTGGACGAAACCTACGAAGCTTTCTTT
CDR3 protein: CASSLDETYEAFF

J gene: TRBJ1-4
clone size: .
D gene: TRBD1
V gene: TRBV18
CDR3 DNA: TGTGCCAGCTCACCATCCGGGACAGGGCGGCAGACTAATGAAAAACTGTTTTTT
CDR3 protein: CASSPSGTGRQTNEKLFF

J gene: TRBJ2-7
clone size: .
D gene: .
V gene: TRBV5-6
CDR3 DNA: TGTGCCAGCAGCTTCGGGACCTCCGAGCAGTACTTC
CDR3 protein: CASSFGTSEQYF

J gene: TRBJ2-7
clone size: .
D gene: .
V gene: TRBV2
CDR3 DNA: TGTGCCAGCCTCATGACAAGCTACGAGCAGTACTTC
CDR3 protein: CASLMTSYEQYF

J gene: TRBJ1-1
clone size: .
D gene: .
V gene: TRBV7-3
CDR3 DNA: TGTGCCAGCAGCTTAGAAGAAAGGGCTGAAGCTTTCTTT
CDR3 protein: CASSLEERAEAFF

J gene: TRBJ1-2
clone size: .
D gene: .
V gene: TRBV10-2
CDR3 DNA: TGCGCCAGCAGTCGAACCCTCAGGGATGGCTACACCTTC
CDR3 protein: CASSRTLRDGYTF

J gene: TRBJ1-4
clone size: .
D gene: .
V gene: TRBV10-3
CDR3 DNA: TGTGCCATCAGTGAGTCGATTGGGGGCGTTGATGAAAAACTGTTTTTT
CDR3 protein: CAISESIGGVDEKLFF

J gene: TRBJ2-7
clone size: .
D gene: TRBD1
V gene: TRBV5-8
CDR3 DNA: TGTGCCAGCAGCTTTATGGGACAGGGTCTTAACGAGCAGTACTTC
CDR3 protein: CASSFMGQGLNEQYF

J gene: TRBJ1-1
clone size: .
D gene: .
V gene: TRBV4-1
CDR3 DNA: TGCGCCAGCAGCCATCCACGCAAGGGCGCAAGTTGTTTCTTT
CDR3 protein: CASSHPRKGASCFF

J gene: TRBJ2-2
clone size: .
D gene: .
V gene: TRBV27
CDR3 DNA: TGTGCCAGCAGTTTAGACGGGAGGAACACCGGGGAGCTGTTTTTT
CDR3 protein: CASSLDGRNTGELFF

J gene: TRBJ2-7
clone size: .
D gene: .
V gene: TRBV9
CDR3 DNA: TGTGCCAGCAGCGGGGACCGACCGGACCGTTTCTCCTACGAGCAGTACTTC
CDR3 protein: CASSGDRPDRFSYEQYF

J gene: TRBJ2-1
clone size: .
D gene: TRBD2
V gene: TRBV9
CDR3 DNA: TGTGCCAGCAGCGTAGTTCCTAGCGGGAGAGTAAATGAGCAGTTCTTC
CDR3 protein: CASSVVPSGRVNEQFF

J gene: TRBJ2-3
clone size: .
D gene: .
V gene: TRBV12-3/TRBV12-4
CDR3 DNA: TGTGCCAGCAGTTTAAATAGAGATACGCAGTATTTT
CDR3 protein: CASSLNRDTQYF

J gene: TRBJ2-1
clone size: .
D gene: .
V gene: TRBV28
CDR3 DNA: TGTGCCAGCAGCCACCGGACAGTCGATGAGCAGTTCTTC
CDR3 protein: CASSHRTVDEQFF

J gene: TRBJ2-5
clone size: .
D gene: .
V gene: TRBV19
CDR3 DNA: TGTGCCAGTAGTATGTCGTCAGGGGGGGCAGAGACCCAGTACTTC
CDR3 protein: CASSMSSGGAETQYF

J gene: TRBJ2-2
clone size: .
D gene: TRBD1
V gene: TRBV7-9
CDR3 DNA: TGTGCCAGCAGCTTAGGGGACAGGATCCACGGGGAGCTGTTTTTT
CDR3 protein: CASSLGDRIHGELFF

J gene: TRBJ2-4
clone size: .
D gene: TRBD2
V gene: TRBV3-1/TRBV3-2
CDR3 DNA: TGTGCCAGCAGCCAGGGACTAGCGGGGGGGCCTGGAAACATTCAGTACTTC
CDR3 protein: CASSQGLAGGPGNIQYF

J gene: TRBJ1-4
clone size: .
D gene: TRBD1
V gene: TRBV7-6
CDR3 DNA: TGTGCCAGCAGCGTCTCCGGGACAGGGAGCGAAAAACTGTTTTTT
CDR3 protein: CASSVSGTGSEKLFF

J gene: TRBJ2-2
clone size: once
D gene: .
V gene: TRBV24-1
CDR3 DNA: TGTGCCACCAGCCCCCACGGGGGACAGACGAACACCGGGGAGCTGTTTTTT
CDR3 protein: CATSPHGGQTNTGELFF

J gene: TRBJ1-5
clone size: .
D gene: .
V gene: TRBV2
CDR3 DNA: TGTGCCAGCAGTGGCTTATCTTTAAGGGAGCCCCAGCATTTT
CDR3 protein: CASSGLSLREPQHF

J gene: TRBJ2-7
clone size: .
D gene: .
V gene: TRBV29-1
CDR3 DNA: TGCAGCGGGCCCGAGGACTTCTCCTACGAGCAGTACTTC
CDR3 protein: CSGPEDFSYEQYF

J gene: TRBJ2-6
clone size: .
D gene: .
V gene: TRBV7-3
CDR3 DNA: TGTGCCAGCAGCTTATCAGGGGCTGGGGCCAACGTCCTGACTTTC
CDR3 protein: CASSLSGAGANVLTF

J gene: TRBJ1-5
clone size: .
D gene: .
V gene: TRBV28
CDR3 DNA: TGTGCCAGCAGTTTAAGAGACAATCAGCCCCAGCATTTT
CDR3 protein: CASSLRDNQPQHF

J gene: TRBJ1-1
clone size: .
D gene: .
V gene: TRBV12-3/TRBV12-4
CDR3 DNA: TGTGCCAGCAGTTGGACGGAGGATGAAGCTTTCTTT
CDR3 protein: CASSWTEDEAFF

J gene: TRBJ1-1
clone size: .
D gene: .
V gene: TRBV19
CDR3 DNA: TGTGCCAGTAAGACGAGGGGGACTGAAGCTTTCTTT
CDR3 protein: CASKTRGTEAFF

J gene: TRBJ2-7
clone size: few
D gene: .
V gene: TRBV7-9
CDR3 DNA: TGTGCCAGCAGCACCACCAGGGTTTATCCCTACGAGCAGTACTTC
CDR3 protein: CASSTTRVYPYEQYF

J gene: TRBJ1-3
clone size: .
D gene: .
V gene: TRBV5-1
CDR3 DNA: TGCGCCAGTCGAAGAGACAGGATCTCTGGAAACACCATATATTTT
CDR3 protein: CASRRDRISGNTIYF

J gene: TRBJ1-2
clone size: .
D gene: .
V gene: TRBV6-5
CDR3 DNA: TGTGCCAGCAGGCCCGGGGAGGGCTACACCTTC
CDR3 protein: CASRPGEGYTF

J gene: TRBJ2-5
clone size: .
D gene: .
V gene: TRBV2
CDR3 DNA: TGTGCCAGCAGGTCGTCAGTTGGTGCCCAGTACTTC
CDR3 protein: CASRSSVGAQYF

J gene: TRBJ2-7
clone size: .
D gene: TRBD2
V gene: TRBV6-1
CDR3 DNA: TGTGCCATCAAGCGGGGGTCAGACTCCTACGAGCAGTACTTC
CDR3 protein: CAIKRGSDSYEQYF

J gene: TRBJ2-2
clone size: .
D gene: .
V gene: TRBV19
CDR3 DNA: TGTGCCAGTAATAGGGGGACGGGTATGGACACCGGGGAGCTGTTTTTT
CDR3 protein: CASNRGTGMDTGELFF

J gene: TRBJ1-5
clone size: .
D gene: .
V gene: TRBV19
CDR3 DNA: TGTGCTAGTACCAACAGCGGATCCTATAGCAATCAGCCCCAGCATTTT
CDR3 protein: CASTNSGSYSNQPQHF

J gene: TRBJ1-3
clone size: .
D gene: TRBD1
V gene: TRBV2
CDR3 DNA: TGTGCCAGCCGGACAGGACCCCCGAGAACCTCTGGAAACACCATATATTTT
CDR3 protein: CASRTGPPRTSGNTIYF

J gene: TRBJ2-5
clone size: .
D gene: .
V gene: TRBV24-1
CDR3 DNA: TGTGCCAGGGGGGAGACCCAGTACTTC
CDR3 protein: CARGETQYF

J gene: TRBJ2-7
clone size: .
D gene: .
V gene: TRBV27
CDR3 DNA: TGTGCCAGCTACCGGGACTCGAGGATGGGCGAGCAGTACTTC
CDR3 protein: CASYRDSRMGEQYF

J gene: TRBJ2-5
clone size: .
D gene: .
V gene: TRBV9
CDR3 DNA: TGTGCCAGCAGCGTAGCCCCCACATCCTTACAAGAGACCCAGTACTTC
CDR3 protein: CASSVAPTSLQETQYF

J gene: TRBJ2-7
clone size: .
D gene: .
V gene: TRBV14
CDR3 DNA: TGTGCCAGCAGCCAAGCCAATATCTACGAGCAGTACTTC
CDR3 protein: CASSQANIYEQYF

J gene: TRBJ1-2
clone size: .
D gene: .
V gene: TRBV9
CDR3 DNA: TGTGCCAGCACCGAGAGTGCACAAAACTATGGCTACACCTTC
CDR3 protein: CASTESAQNYGYTF

J gene: TRBJ1-1
clone size: .
D gene: .
V gene: TRBV29-1
CDR3 DNA: TGCAGCGGTGGACAGATGAACACTGAAGCTTTCTTT
CDR3 protein: CSGGQMNTEAFF